The TCR beta chain described here comes from a study of neurological immune-mediated disorders. One entry per CDR3 protein results from TCRdb running MiXCR on the 5' RACE reads. This sample has about 44,000 distinct CDR3 sequences, with approximately 21% found just once. V shed 7 bases and J shed 5 bases, with 17 bases lying between them. The CDR3 has 14 residues. The germline V gene encodes CDR1 LNHDA and CDR2 SQIVND (reference sequence). Time point indicated: technical triplicate 3. The specimen sequenced was PBMCs. The origin of this receptor is a man in his sixties with HTLV-1-associated myelopathy (HAM/TSP). The genes are TRBV19 and TRBJ1-1; D is ambiguous. In nucleotides, the CDR3 is TGTGCCAGTACCTACCGGCCAAGTGAGACTGAAGCTTTCTTT. This translates into CASTYRPSETEAFF.